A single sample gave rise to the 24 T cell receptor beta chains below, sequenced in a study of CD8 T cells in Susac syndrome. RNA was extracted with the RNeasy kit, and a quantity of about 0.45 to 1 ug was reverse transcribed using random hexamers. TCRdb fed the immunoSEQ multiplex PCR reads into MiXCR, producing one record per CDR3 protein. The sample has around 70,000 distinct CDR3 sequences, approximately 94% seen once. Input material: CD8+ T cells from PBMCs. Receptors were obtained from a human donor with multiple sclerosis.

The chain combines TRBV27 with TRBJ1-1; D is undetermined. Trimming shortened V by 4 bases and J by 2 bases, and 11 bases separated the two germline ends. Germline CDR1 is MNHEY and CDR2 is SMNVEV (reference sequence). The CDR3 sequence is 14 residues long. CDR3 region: CASSSPRTNTEAFF. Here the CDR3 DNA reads TGTGCCAGCAGTTCCCCCAGAACTAACACTGAAGCTTTCTTT.

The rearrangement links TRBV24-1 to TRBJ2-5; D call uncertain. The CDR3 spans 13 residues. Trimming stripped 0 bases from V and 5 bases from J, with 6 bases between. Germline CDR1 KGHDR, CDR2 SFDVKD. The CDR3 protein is CATSDLGSETQYF. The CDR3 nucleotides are TGTGCCACCAGTGATTTGGGGTCTGAGACCCAGTACTTC.

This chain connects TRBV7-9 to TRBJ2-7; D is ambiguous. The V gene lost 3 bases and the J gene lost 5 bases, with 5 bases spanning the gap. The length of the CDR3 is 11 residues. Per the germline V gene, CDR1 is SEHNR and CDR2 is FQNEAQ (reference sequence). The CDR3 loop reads CASSFTHEQYF. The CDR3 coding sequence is TGTGCCAGCAGCTTCACCCACGAGCAGTACTTC.

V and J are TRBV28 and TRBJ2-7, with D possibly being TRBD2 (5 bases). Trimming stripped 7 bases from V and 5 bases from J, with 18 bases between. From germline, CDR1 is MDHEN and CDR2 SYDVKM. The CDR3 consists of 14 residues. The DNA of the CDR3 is TGTGCCAGCACCGAAAGGGTAATCGGGAACGAGCAGTACTTC. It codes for CASTERVIGNEQYF.

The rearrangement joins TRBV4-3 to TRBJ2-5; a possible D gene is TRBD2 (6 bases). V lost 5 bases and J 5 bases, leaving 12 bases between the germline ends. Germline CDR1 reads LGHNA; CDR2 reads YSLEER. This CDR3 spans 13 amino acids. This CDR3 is CASSTRLVETQYF. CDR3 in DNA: TGCGCCAGCAGCACCAGACTAGTGGAGACCCAGTACTTC.

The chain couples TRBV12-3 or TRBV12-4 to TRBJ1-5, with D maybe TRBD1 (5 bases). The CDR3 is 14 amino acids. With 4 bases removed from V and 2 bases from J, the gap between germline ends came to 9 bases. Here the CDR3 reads CASSSGAGNQPQHF. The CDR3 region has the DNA TGTGCCAGCAGTTCCGGGGCCGGCAATCAGCCCCAGCATTTT.

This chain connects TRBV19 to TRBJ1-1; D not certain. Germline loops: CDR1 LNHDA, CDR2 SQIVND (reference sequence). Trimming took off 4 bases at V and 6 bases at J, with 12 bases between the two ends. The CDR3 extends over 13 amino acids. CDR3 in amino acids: CASSTSFSSEAFF. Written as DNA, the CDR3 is TGTGCCAGTAGTACTTCCTTCTCGTCTGAAGCTTTCTTT.

The CDR3: CASSSTDTDREKETQYF. DNA for the CDR3: TGTGCCAGCAGCTCAACGGATACGGACAGGGAGAAAGAGACCCAGTACTTC. The V and J genes are TRBV13 and TRBJ2-5; TRBD1 matches 8 bases. V shed 4 bases, J shed 3 bases, and the junction held 13 bases outside the gene matches. CDR1 and CDR2 (germline): PRHDT, FYEKMQ (reference sequence). This CDR3 is 17 amino acids long.

The CDR3 DNA reads as TGTGCCAGCAGCCACCGTCGGGACCATGGCTACACCTTC. Its protein product is CASSHRRDHGYTF. The rearrangement uses TRBV7-9 and TRBJ1-2; D is possibly TRBD1 (5 bases). The CDR3 is 13 residues long. CDR1 and CDR2 from the germline V gene are SEHNR and FQNEAQ (reference sequence). Trimming took off 5 bases at V and 6 bases at J, with 13 bases between the two ends.

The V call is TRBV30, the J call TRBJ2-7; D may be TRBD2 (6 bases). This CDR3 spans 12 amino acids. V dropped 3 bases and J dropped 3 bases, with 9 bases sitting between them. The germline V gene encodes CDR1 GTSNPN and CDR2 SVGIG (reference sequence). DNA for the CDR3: TGTGCCTGGAGCAACGGGGGCTACGAGCAGTACTTC. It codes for CAWSNGGYEQYF.

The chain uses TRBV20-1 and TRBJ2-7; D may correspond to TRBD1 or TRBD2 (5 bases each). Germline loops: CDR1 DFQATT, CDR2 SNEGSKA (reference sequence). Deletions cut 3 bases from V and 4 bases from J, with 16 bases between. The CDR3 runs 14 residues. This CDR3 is CSASLGPGRYEQYF. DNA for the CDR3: TGCAGTGCTAGCTTGGGTCCAGGGAGATACGAGCAGTACTTC.

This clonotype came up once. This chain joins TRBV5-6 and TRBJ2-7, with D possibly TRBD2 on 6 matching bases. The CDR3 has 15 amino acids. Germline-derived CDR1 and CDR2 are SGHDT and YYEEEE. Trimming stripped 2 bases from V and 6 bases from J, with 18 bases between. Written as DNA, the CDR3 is TGTGCCAGCAGCTTTGGTGTAGGAGGGACCCCCGAGCAGTACTTC. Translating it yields CASSFGVGGTPEQYF.

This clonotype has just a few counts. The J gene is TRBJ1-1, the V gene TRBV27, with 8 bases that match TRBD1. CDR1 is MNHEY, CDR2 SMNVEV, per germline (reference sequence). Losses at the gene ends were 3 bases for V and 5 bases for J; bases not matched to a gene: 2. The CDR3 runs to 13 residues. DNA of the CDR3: TGTGCCAGCAGTTTCGACAGGGGTACTGAAGCTTTCTTT. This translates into CASSFDRGTEAFF.

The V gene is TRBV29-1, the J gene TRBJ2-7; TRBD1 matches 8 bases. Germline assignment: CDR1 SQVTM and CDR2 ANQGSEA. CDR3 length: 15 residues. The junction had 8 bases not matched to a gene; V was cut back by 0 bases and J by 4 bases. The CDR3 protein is CSVEDGTGFEYEQYF. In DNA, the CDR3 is TGCAGCGTTGAAGATGGGACAGGTTTCGAATACGAGCAGTACTTC.

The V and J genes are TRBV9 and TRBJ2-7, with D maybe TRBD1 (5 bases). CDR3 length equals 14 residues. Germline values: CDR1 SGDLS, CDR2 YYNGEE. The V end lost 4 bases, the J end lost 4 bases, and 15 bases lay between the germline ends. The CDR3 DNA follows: TGTGCCAGCAGCTCCTCATCCACAGGTTACGAGCAGTACTTC. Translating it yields CASSSSSTGYEQYF.

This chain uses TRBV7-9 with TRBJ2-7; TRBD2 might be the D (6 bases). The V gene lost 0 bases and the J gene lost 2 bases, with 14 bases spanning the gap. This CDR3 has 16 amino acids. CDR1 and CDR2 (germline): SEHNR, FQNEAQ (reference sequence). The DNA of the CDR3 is TGTGCCAGCAGCTTAGCCGGGACTCCAACGCCCTACGAGCAGTACTTC. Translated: CASSLAGTPTPYEQYF.

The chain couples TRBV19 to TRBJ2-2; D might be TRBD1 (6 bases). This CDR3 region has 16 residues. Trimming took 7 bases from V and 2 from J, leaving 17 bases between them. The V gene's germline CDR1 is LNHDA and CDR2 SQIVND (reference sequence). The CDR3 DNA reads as TGTGCCAGTACCGATTCCAGGACAGCCAACACCGGGGAGCTGTTTTTT. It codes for CASTDSRTANTGELFF. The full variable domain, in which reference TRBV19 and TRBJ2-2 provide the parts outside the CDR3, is DGGITQSPKYLFRKEGQNVTLSCEQNLNHDAMYWYRQDPGQGLRLIYYSQIVNDFQKGDIAEGYSVSREKKESFPLTVTSAQKNPTAFYLCASTDSRTANTGELFFGEGSRLTVL.

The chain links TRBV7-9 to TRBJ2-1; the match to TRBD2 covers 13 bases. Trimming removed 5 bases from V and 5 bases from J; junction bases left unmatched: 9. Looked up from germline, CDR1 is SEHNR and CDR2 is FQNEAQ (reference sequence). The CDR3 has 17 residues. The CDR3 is CASSDLLAGGQNNEQFF. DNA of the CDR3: TGTGCCAGCAGCGACTTACTAGCGGGGGGGCAGAACAATGAGCAGTTCTTC.

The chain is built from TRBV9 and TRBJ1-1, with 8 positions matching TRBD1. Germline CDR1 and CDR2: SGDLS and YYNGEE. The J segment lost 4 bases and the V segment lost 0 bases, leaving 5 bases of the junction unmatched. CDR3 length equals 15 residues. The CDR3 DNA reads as TGTGCCAGCAGCGTAGTGACAGGGGAGGGCACTGAAGCTTTCTTT. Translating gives CASSVVTGEGTEAFF.

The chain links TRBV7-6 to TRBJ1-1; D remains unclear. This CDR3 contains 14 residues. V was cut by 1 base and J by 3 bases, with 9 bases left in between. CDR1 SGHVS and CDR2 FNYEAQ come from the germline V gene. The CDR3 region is CASSLDLGYTEAFF. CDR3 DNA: TGTGCCAGCAGCTTAGATTTGGGGTACACTGAAGCTTTCTTT.

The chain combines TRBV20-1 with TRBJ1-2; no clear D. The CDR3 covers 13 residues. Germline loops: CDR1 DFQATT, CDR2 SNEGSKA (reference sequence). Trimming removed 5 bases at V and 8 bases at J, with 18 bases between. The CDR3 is CSAPRGQRRGYTF. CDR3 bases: TGCAGTGCTCCCAGAGGGCAGCGGCGGGGCTACACCTTC.

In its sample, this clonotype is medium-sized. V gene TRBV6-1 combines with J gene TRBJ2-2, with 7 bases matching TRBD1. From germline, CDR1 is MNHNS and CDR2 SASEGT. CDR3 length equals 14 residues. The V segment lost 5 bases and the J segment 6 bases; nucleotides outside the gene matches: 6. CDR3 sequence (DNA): TGTGCCAGCAGTTTTTACGACAGGGCCGGGGAGCTGTTTTTT. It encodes CASSFYDRAGELFF.

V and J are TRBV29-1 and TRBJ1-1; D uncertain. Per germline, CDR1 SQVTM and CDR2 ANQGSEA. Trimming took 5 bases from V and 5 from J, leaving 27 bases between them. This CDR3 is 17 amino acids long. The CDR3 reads CSVPYHLPGSGLTEAFF. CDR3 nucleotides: TGCAGCGTTCCCTATCACCTCCCGGGGTCGGGATTGACTGAAGCTTTCTTT. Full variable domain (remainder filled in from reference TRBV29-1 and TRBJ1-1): SAVISQKPSRDICQRGTSLTIQCQVDSQVTMMFWYRQQPGQSLTLIATANQGSEATYESGFVIDKFPISRPNLTFSTLTVSNMSPEDSSIYLCSVPYHLPGSGLTEAFFGQGTRLTVV.

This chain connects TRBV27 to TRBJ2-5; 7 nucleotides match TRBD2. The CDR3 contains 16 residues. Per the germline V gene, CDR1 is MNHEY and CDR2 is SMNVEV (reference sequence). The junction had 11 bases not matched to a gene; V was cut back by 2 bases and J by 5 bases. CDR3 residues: CASSLRTGGGPETQYF. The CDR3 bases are TGTGCCAGCAGTTTACGGACCGGGGGAGGGCCGGAGACCCAGTACTTC.